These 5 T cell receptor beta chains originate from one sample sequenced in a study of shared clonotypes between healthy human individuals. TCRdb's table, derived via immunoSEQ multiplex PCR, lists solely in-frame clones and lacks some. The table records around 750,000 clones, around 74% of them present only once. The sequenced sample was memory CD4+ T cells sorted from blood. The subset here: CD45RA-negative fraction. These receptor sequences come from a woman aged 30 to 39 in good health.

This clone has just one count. In DNA, the CDR3 is TGTGCCAGCAGCCGGGGGGGGAAAATGAACACTGAAGCTTTCTTT. It specifies CASSRGGKMNTEAFF. This rearrangement joins TRBV2 to TRBJ1-1, with D perhaps TRBD1 (5 bases). The CDR3 consists of 15 residues. The germline V gene has CDR1 SNHLY and CDR2 FYNNEI. The V end was cut by 6 bases, the J end by 0 bases, with 14 bases between. The variable domain in full, completed from reference TRBV2 and TRBJ1-1, reads EPEVTQTPSHQVTQMGQEVILRCVPISNHLYFYWYRQILGQKVEFLVSFYNNEISEKSEIFDDQFSVERPDGSNFTLKIRSTKLEDSAMYFCASSRGGKMNTEAFFGQGTRLTVV.

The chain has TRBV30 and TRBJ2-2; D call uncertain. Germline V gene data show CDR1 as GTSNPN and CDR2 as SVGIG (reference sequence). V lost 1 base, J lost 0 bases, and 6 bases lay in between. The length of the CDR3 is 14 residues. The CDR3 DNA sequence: TGTGCCTGGAGTGGCATAGCGAACACCGGGGAGCTGTTTTTT. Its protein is CAWSGIANTGELFF.

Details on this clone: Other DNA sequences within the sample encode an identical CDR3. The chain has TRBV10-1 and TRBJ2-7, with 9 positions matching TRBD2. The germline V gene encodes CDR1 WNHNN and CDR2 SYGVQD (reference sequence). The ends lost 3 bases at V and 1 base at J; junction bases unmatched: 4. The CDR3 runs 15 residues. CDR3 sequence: CASSETSGLSYEQYF. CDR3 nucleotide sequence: TGCGCCAGCAGTGAAACTAGCGGGTTATCCTACGAGCAGTACTTC.

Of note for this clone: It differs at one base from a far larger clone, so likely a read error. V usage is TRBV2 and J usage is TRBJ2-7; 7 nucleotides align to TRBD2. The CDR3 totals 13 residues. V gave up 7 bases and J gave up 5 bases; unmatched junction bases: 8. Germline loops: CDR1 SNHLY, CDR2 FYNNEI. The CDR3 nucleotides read TGTGCCAGCATCCGGGAGGAGCCCCACGAGCAGTACTTC. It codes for CASIREEPHEQYF.

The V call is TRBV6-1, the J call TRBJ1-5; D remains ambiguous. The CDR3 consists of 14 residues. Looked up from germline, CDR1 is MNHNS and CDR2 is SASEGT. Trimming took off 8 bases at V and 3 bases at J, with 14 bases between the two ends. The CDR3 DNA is TGTGCCAGCGTCCCTTCTACCCCCAATCAGCCCCAGCATTTT. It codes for CASVPSTPNQPQHF.